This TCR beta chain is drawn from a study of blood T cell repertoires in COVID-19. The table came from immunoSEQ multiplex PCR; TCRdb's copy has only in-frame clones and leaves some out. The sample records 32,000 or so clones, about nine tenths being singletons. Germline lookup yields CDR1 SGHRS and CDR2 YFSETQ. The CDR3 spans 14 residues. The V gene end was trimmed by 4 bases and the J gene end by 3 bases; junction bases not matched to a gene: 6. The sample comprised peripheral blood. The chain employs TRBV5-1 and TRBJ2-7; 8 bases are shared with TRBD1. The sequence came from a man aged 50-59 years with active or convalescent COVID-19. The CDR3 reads CASSPGTGDYEQYF. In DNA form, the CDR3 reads TGCGCCAGCAGCCCCGGGACAGGAGACTACGAGCAGTACTTC.